This section outlines one TCR beta chain sequence together with its context. This CDR3 comprises 19 residues. V lost 4 bases and J lost 4; bases outside the gene matches: 21. CDR1 and CDR2 (germline): SGDLS, YYNGEE. Per the study methods: The assay estimated nucleated cells by amplifying reference gene primers. Assay: immunoSEQ multiplex PCR; the TCRdb copy retains only in-frame clones and omits some. D and trimming were read from the DNA, whereas the V and J calls and clone size are those reported in that table. The table includes 200,000 to 250,000 clones, roughly 80% detected once. The sample is drawn from a study of blood T cell repertoires in COVID-19. Study in general: Samples came from the United States, Italy and Spain, spanning acute and convalescent COVID-19. T cells, B-cell-depleted T cells, or PBMCs provided the cDNA or gDNA that served as material.

V usage is TRBV9 and J usage is TRBJ2-3; 7 bases line up with TRBD2. Sequencing input: peripheral blood. The sequence was obtained from a woman at least 80 years old with acute or convalescent COVID-19. CDR3 amino acids: CASSPGTTRGRVKPDTQYF. CDR3 nucleotide sequence: TGTGCCAGCAGCCCCGGGACTACAAGGGGCCGGGTAAAACCAGATACGCAGTATTTT.